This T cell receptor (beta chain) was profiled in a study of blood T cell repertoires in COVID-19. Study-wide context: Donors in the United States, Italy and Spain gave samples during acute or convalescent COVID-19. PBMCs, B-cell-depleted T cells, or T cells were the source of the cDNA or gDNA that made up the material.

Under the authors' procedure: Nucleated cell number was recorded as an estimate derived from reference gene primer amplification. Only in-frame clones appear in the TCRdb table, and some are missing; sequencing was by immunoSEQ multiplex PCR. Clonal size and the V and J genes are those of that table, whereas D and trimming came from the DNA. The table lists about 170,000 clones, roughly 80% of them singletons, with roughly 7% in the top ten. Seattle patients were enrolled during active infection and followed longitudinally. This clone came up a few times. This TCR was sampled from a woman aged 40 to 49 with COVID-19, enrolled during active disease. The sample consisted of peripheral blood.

The CDR3 protein is CASSVGPGQGVYEQYF. The CDR3 DNA sequence: TGTGCCAGCAGCGTAGGGCCAGGTCAGGGGGTCTACGAGCAGTACTTC. This chain joins TRBV9 and TRBJ2-7; 7 bases map to TRBD1. The junction had 9 bases not matched to a gene; V was cut back by 0 bases and J by 3 bases. This CDR3 is 16 amino acids long. The V gene's germline CDR1 is SGDLS and CDR2 YYNGEE.